These 30 T cell receptor beta chains were all obtained from the same sample, sequenced in a study of shared clonotypes between healthy human individuals. This table comes from immunoSEQ multiplex PCR, and its TCRdb copy is limited to in-frame clones, with some not included. The table shows 450,000 to 500,000 clones, with about 85% occurring only once. Input material: PBMCs. Receptor source: a woman between 35 and 50 years old in good health. Some clones in this sample may be carry-over from other donors' samples.

The chain joins TRBV28 to TRBJ1-5; D is unclear. CDR3 size: 15 residues. The germline CDR1 and CDR2 sequences are MDHEN and SYDVKM. Trimming stripped 5 bases from V and 2 bases from J, with 13 bases between. CDR3 protein: CASSTSLLRNQPQHF. CDR3 nucleotide sequence: TGTGCCAGCAGTACCAGTCTTCTCCGCAATCAGCCCCAGCATTTT.

The chain carries TRBV6-5 and TRBJ1-1, with 9 bases identical to TRBD1. The germline gives CDR1 MNHEY, CDR2 SVGAGI. The CDR3 loop spans 15 amino acids. V gave up 6 bases and J gave up 1 base; unmatched junction bases: 6. The CDR3: CASRGTGWENTEAFF. The CDR3, as DNA: TGTGCCAGCAGAGGGACAGGGTGGGAGAACACTGAAGCTTTCTTT.

The J gene is TRBJ2-7, the V gene TRBV11-2; possible D gene TRBD1, 5 bases. V was trimmed by 1 base and J by 2 bases, leaving 12 bases between them. The CDR3 loop spans 15 amino acids. Germline lookup yields CDR1 SGHAT and CDR2 FQNNGV. CDR3 DNA sequence: TGTGCCAGCAGCTTAGCGGCAGGGCTAACCTACGAGCAGTACTTC. Its translation is CASSLAAGLTYEQYF.

The gene calls are TRBV29-1 and TRBJ2-1; TRBD1 is a possible D gene (5 bases). Germline-derived CDR1 and CDR2 are SQVTM and ANQGSEA. The CDR3 spans 12 residues. Trimming stripped 4 bases from V and 1 base from J, with 5 bases between. The CDR3: CSVAGSYNEQFF. CDR3 coding DNA: TGCAGCGTTGCAGGGTCCTACAATGAGCAGTTCTTC.

The chain is built from TRBV11-2 and TRBJ2-1; D not resolved. The CDR3 has 16 amino acids. V was shortened by 10 bases and J by 0 bases, with 19 bases between the two germline ends. Germline CDR1 and CDR2: SGHAT and FQNNGV. The CDR3, as DNA: TGTGCCACCAGGACGGTTGGGCGGCGCTCCTACAATGAGCAGTTCTTC. Protein: CATRTVGRRSYNEQFF.

This clone was recorded many times. The V gene is TRBV28, the J gene TRBJ2-7; TRBD1 might be the D (7 bases). Trimming stripped 3 bases from V and 6 bases from J, with 15 bases between. The CDR3 is 14 residues long. Per germline, CDR1 MDHEN and CDR2 SYDVKM. CDR3 region: CASSFPARGVEQYF. The CDR3 coding sequence is TGTGCCAGCAGTTTCCCGGCCAGGGGGGTCGAGCAGTACTTC.

The gene calls are TRBV6-5 and TRBJ2-1; D gene uncertain. V lost 5 bases, J lost 3 bases, and 14 bases lay in between. The CDR3 has 15 residues. Germline assignment: CDR1 MNHEY and CDR2 SVGAGI. CDR3 sequence: CASSRNPDGYNEQFF. CDR3 sequence (DNA): TGTGCCAGCAGTCGAAACCCGGACGGCTACAATGAGCAGTTCTTC.

The chain is built from TRBV4-3 and TRBJ2-7; a weak D match, TRBD2 (5 bases). There are 15 residues in the CDR3. Per the germline V gene, CDR1 is LGHNA and CDR2 is YSLEER. Trimming cost V 3 bases and J 0 bases, with 12 bases left between them. The chain's CDR3 is CASSQLRADSYEQYF. CDR3 DNA sequence: TGCGCCAGCAGCCAGCTCAGAGCGGACTCCTACGAGCAGTACTTC.

V and J are TRBV6-5 and TRBJ1-2; 8 nucleotides line up with TRBD1. CDR3 length: 13 residues. V shed 5 bases and J 8 bases; nucleotides not matched to a gene: 7. CDR1 MNHEY and CDR2 SVGAGI come from the germline V gene. The CDR3 here is CASSKAGGVGYTF. CDR3 in DNA: TGTGCCAGCAGTAAAGCAGGGGGCGTCGGCTACACCTTC.

The chain couples TRBV5-6 to TRBJ2-7; D may be TRBD1 (5 bases). V lost 0 bases, J lost 0 bases, and 10 bases lay in between. CDR1 is SGHDT and CDR2 is YYEEEE in the germline V gene. The CDR3 is made up of 15 amino acids. CDR3 nucleotides: TGTGCCAGCAGCTTGGCAGGGCCCCTCTCCTACGAGCAGTACTTC. Protein sequence: CASSLAGPLSYEQYF. The variable domain in full, with the rest retrieved from reference TRBV5-6 and TRBJ2-7, is DAGVTQSPTHLIKTRGQQVTLRCSPKSGHDTVSWYQQALGQGPQFIFQYYEEEERQRGNFPDRFSGHQFPNYSSELNVNALLLGDSALYLCASSLAGPLSYEQYFGPGTRLTVT.

This clone was counted once. At the DNA level, this CDR3 is encoded by other sequences in the same sample as well. V usage is TRBV20-1 and J usage is TRBJ2-7; D remains unclear. Per germline, CDR1 DFQATT and CDR2 SNEGSKA (reference sequence). With 6 bases removed from V and 2 bases from J, the gap between germline ends came to 5 bases. The CDR3 has 10 residues. CDR3 DNA sequence: TGCAGTGCCGAAGCCTACGAGCAGTACTTC. It codes for CSAEAYEQYF.

This clone has only one observation. The DNA for the CDR3 is TGCGCCAGCAGGGCAGGGGGTATCACCGGGGAGCTGTTTTTT. Protein: CASRAGGITGELFF. V usage is TRBV5-1 and J usage is TRBJ2-2; the match to TRBD1 covers 7 bases. The CDR3 contains 14 residues. CDR1 and CDR2 from the germline V gene are SGHRS and YFSETQ. V gave up 5 bases and J gave up 4 bases; unmatched junction bases: 5. Filled out from reference TRBV5-1 and TRBJ2-2, the complete variable domain reads KAGVTQTPRYLIKTRGQQVTLSCSPISGHRSVSWYQQTPGQGLQFLFEYFSETQRNKGNFPGRFSGRQFSNSRSEMNVSTLELGDSALYLCASRAGGITGELFFGEGSRLTVL.

Points on this clone: This may be a read error, as it is one base from a much larger clone. Other nucleotide sequences from this sample produce the same CDR3. The V gene is TRBV5-6, the J gene TRBJ1-6; D is perhaps TRBD1 (5 bases). Per germline, CDR1 SGHDT and CDR2 YYEEEE. The CDR3 is 17 amino acids. The CDR3, as DNA: TGTGCCAGTAGCTCCACGTCAGGGAGCTCCTATAATTCACCCCTCCACTTT. Its translation: CASSSTSGSSYNSPLHF.

This clone turned up a few times. This rearrangement joins TRBV11-1 to TRBJ2-5, with D uncertain. The CDR3 sequence is 16 residues long. The V end was cut by 3 bases, the J end by 4 bases, with 18 bases between. Germline V gives CDR1 SGHAT, CDR2 FQDESV (reference sequence). The DNA of the CDR3 is TGTGCCAGCAGCTTCCCCCAGGACCAAGATTCAGAGACCCAGTACTTC. It specifies CASSFPQDQDSETQYF.

The genes are TRBV28 and TRBJ2-7; 8 bases match TRBD2. Trimming removed 4 bases from V and 6 bases from J; junction bases left unmatched: 11. CDR1 and CDR2 (germline): MDHEN, SYDVKM. There are 15 residues in the CDR3. CDR3 in amino acids: CASSSPGGRLFEQYF. The CDR3 DNA sequence: TGTGCCAGCAGTTCCCCGGGGGGGAGGCTGTTCGAGCAGTACTTC. The full variable domain, its missing parts supplied by reference TRBV28 and TRBJ2-7, is DVKVTQSSRYLVKRTGEKVFLECVQDMDHENMFWYRQDPGLGLRLIYFSYDVKMKEKGDIPEGYSVSREKKERFSLILESASTNQTSMYLCASSSPGGRLFEQYFGPGTRLTVT.

Regarding this clone: Given a far larger clone just one base away, this is likely a sequencing read error. The chain links TRBV25-1 to TRBJ1-1; D unclear. CDR3 length: 14 residues. The germline V gene has CDR1 MGHDK and CDR2 SYGVNS. Trimming removed 3 bases at V and 0 bases at J, with 8 bases between. The CDR3 loop is CASSDRGLNTEAFF. CDR3 nucleotide sequence: TGTGCCAGCAGTGACCGCGGCCTGAACACTGAAGCTTTCTTT. Together with reference TRBV25-1 and TRBJ1-1, the CDR3 gives the full variable domain: EADIYQTPRYLVIGTGKKITLECSQTMGHDKMYWYQQDPGMELHLIHYSYGVNSTEKGDLSSESTVSRIRTEHFPLTLESARPSHTSQYLCASSDRGLNTEAFFGQGTRLTVV.

The V and J genes are TRBV7-2 and TRBJ2-5; D is undetermined. CDR3 size: 15 residues. V lost 1 base to trimming and J lost 7 bases, with 16 bases between them. The V gene's germline CDR1 is SGHTA and CDR2 FQGNSA. CDR3 region: CASSLGARREGTQYF. The CDR3 nucleotides are TGTGCCAGCAGCTTAGGTGCTAGAAGAGAAGGGACCCAGTACTTC.

This clone was observed once. The genes are TRBV5-1 and TRBJ1-4, with TRBD1 matching 7 bases. The CDR3 covers 14 residues. CDR1 and CDR2 from the germline V gene are SGHRS and YFSETQ. V shed 4 bases, J shed 4 bases, and the junction held 4 bases outside the gene matches. CDR3 DNA: TGCGCCAGCAGCCAAACAGGGGATAATGAAAAACTGTTTTTT. Amino acids: CASSQTGDNEKLFF.

This clone was seen a handful of times. The V call is TRBV7-9, the J call TRBJ2-7; 7 bases map to TRBD2. The V gene end was trimmed by 3 bases and the J gene end by 4 bases; junction bases not matched to a gene: 6. CDR3 size: 14 residues. The germline V gene encodes CDR1 SEHNR and CDR2 FQNEAQ (reference sequence). CDR3 sequence: CASSLGGSVYEQYF. CDR3 DNA sequence: TGTGCCAGCAGCTTGGGGGGGAGCGTTTACGAGCAGTACTTC.

The DNA of the CDR3 is TGTGCCAGCAGGGGGCGGACTAGCGGTGTTAGCGAGCAGTACTTC. Amino acid sequence: CASRGRTSGVSEQYF. V is TRBV2 and J is TRBJ2-7; 10 nucleotides agree with TRBD2. CDR1 SNHLY and CDR2 FYNNEI come from the germline V gene. V shed 6 bases, J shed 6 bases, and the junction held 11 bases outside the gene matches. This CDR3 has 15 amino acids.

This chain connects TRBV7-9 to TRBJ2-7; 7 bases fit TRBD1. Germline CDR1 is SEHNR and CDR2 is FQNEAQ (reference sequence). CDR3 length equals 14 residues. V was clipped by 5 bases and J by 6 bases; unmatched bases: 10. The CDR3 reads CASSLAGTVAEQYF. The CDR3 nucleotides read TGTGCCAGCAGCCTGGCCGGGACAGTGGCCGAGCAGTACTTC.

The gene calls are TRBV10-1 and TRBJ2-7, with TRBD2 matching over 7 bases. V dropped 2 bases and J dropped 1; count of bases not matched to a gene: 2. The CDR3 covers 14 residues. Germline CDR1 is WNHNN and CDR2 is SYGVQD (reference sequence). This CDR3 reads CASSEGLGSYEQYF. The CDR3 nucleotides are TGCGCCAGCAGTGAGGGACTAGGATCCTACGAGCAGTACTTC.

This clone came up many times. The gene calls are TRBV28 and TRBJ2-7; D uncertain. The germline V gene encodes CDR1 MDHEN and CDR2 SYDVKM. Between the trimmed V and J ends, which lost 5 bases and 2 bases, there was a span of 13 bases. The CDR3 length is 14 residues. CDR3 bases: TGTGCCAGCAGTCCAATGAGTGGCCCCTACGAGCAGTACTTC. Translated: CASSPMSGPYEQYF.

This clone was seen a few times. This rearrangement joins TRBV7-9 to TRBJ2-3, with 8 bases lining up with TRBD1. The V segment lost 5 bases and the J segment 1 base; nucleotides outside the gene matches: 5. Germline CDR1 and CDR2: SEHNR and FQNEAQ (reference sequence). This CDR3 is 15 amino acids long. The CDR3 is CASSPGQGGTDTQYF. CDR3 sequence (DNA): TGTGCCAGCAGCCCAGGACAGGGCGGCACAGATACGCAGTATTTT. Variable domain in full (rest from reference TRBV7-9 and TRBJ2-3): DTGVSQNPRHKITKRGQNVTFRCDPISEHNRLYWYRQTLGQGPEFLTYFQNEAQLEKSRLLSDRFSAERPKGSFSTLEIQRTEQGDSAMYLCASSPGQGGTDTQYFGPGTRLTVL.

V and J are TRBV11-2 and TRBJ2-4; possibly TRBD1 for D (5 bases). This CDR3 is built from 13 residues. CDR1 and CDR2 (germline): SGHAT, FQNNGV. Trimming shortened V by 5 bases and J by 15 bases, and 20 bases separated the two germline ends. The CDR3 bases are TGTGCCAGCAGCCCCCAGGTCCAGGGCGTCCCGTACTTC. It specifies CASSPQVQGVPYF.

This clone was detected a few times. The chain joins TRBV28 to TRBJ2-7, with TRBD2 matching 13 bases. CDR3 length: 18 amino acids. CDR1 is MDHEN, CDR2 SYDVKM, per germline. Losses at the gene ends were 10 bases for V and 3 bases for J; bases not matched to a gene: 18. This CDR3 reads CAIRSTTSGRGIFYEQYF. CDR3 nucleotides: TGTGCCATCCGGTCCACTACTAGCGGGAGGGGCATCTTCTACGAGCAGTACTTC.

Note on this clone: Different DNA sequences within this sample yield the same CDR3. The genes are TRBV28 and TRBJ1-3; D gene unclear. CDR3 length equals 14 residues. CDR1 and CDR2 (germline): MDHEN, SYDVKM. Trimming pared 3 bases from V and 2 bases from J, leaving 8 bases between. In DNA, the CDR3 is TGTGCCAGCAGTTTGGGCGGCCCTGGAAACACCATATATTTT. Translation: CASSLGGPGNTIYF.

A few counts support this clone. This probably arose from a read error, given a far larger clone one base away. Different DNA sequences within this sample yield the same CDR3. The chain carries TRBV28 and TRBJ1-1; D might be TRBD1 (5 bases). Germline loops: CDR1 MDHEN, CDR2 SYDVKM. The CDR3 loop spans 12 amino acids. CDR3 DNA sequence: TGTGCCAGCAGTTTAACTGGGGCTGAGGCTTTCTTT. Translation: CASSLTGAEAFF.

This clone was seen once. J is TRBJ1-2 and V is TRBV5-4; D is unresolved. Germline V gene sequence: CDR1 SGHNT, CDR2 YYREEE (reference sequence). Trimming left V 4 bases short and J 3 bases short, with 13 bases between. This CDR3 has 14 amino acids. CDR3 nucleotides: TGTGCCAGCAGCACTGGCGGCGTCTACTATGGCTACACCTTC. Amino acids: CASSTGGVYYGYTF.

About this clone: The sample contains more than one DNA sequence encoding this CDR3. The chain links TRBV27 to TRBJ2-2; D call uncertain. The V gene's germline CDR1 is MNHEY and CDR2 SMNVEV (reference sequence). The CDR3 has 13 amino acids. Trimming removed 2 bases from V and 4 bases from J, with 5 bases in between. The CDR3, as DNA: TGTGCCAGCAGTTTAGGGGTCACCGGGGAGCTGTTTTTT. Protein sequence: CASSLGVTGELFF.